This T cell receptor beta chain was identified during a study of PD-L1 blockade in urothelial cancer. On the study more broadly: Individuals in the cohort had been given 0 to 3 earlier chemotherapy regimens. Overall study results and limits: By 3 weeks, tumor-associated blood clones had expanded more in durable-benefit patients. Clonality of blood TCR below the median before treatment predicted better survival.

The length of the CDR3 is 13 residues. Trimming removed 1 base from V and 3 bases from J, with 6 bases in between. Germline V gene sequence: CDR1 SGDLS, CDR2 YYNGEE. The data were produced by immunoSEQ multiplex PCR, yet TCRdb's version contains in-frame clones alone and is incomplete. The table shows roughly 100,000 clones, with approximately 85% occurring only once. Comments on this clone: What it binds is unknown.

The specimen was PBMCs, collected around atezolizumab (anti-PD-L1) treatment. The TCR comes from a man aged 45-65 years with urothelial cancer. The chain combines TRBV9 with TRBJ2-3; no definite D call. The CDR3 is CASSVIPTDTQYF. The CDR3 coding sequence is TGTGCCAGCAGCGTAATCCCGACAGATACGCAGTATTTT.